The T cell receptor beta chain under discussion was sequenced for a study of radiotherapy plus CTLA-4 blockade in lung cancer. Study background: Objective responses emerged in around a sixth of patients, and 31% attained disease control. General study points: Early clonal dynamics of blood T cells, together with interferon-beta, were reported as the best response predictor. After treatment with radiotherapy plus ipilimumab, TCR clones that came from the tumor expanded in blood.

The assay was immunoSEQ multiplex PCR, and TCRdb's table has in-frame clones only and misses some. The table lists some 90,000 clones, roughly four fifths of them singletons. Remarks on this clone: Its antigen remains unknown.

Trimming cost V 5 bases and J 7 bases, with 11 bases left between them. Looked up from germline, CDR1 is LNHDA and CDR2 is SQIVND (reference sequence). The CDR3 is 13 residues long. Sequencing used peripheral blood, obtained from a patient treated with radiotherapy plus ipilimumab. This TCR derives from a human donor with non-small cell lung cancer who had stable disease on radiotherapy plus ipilimumab. The chain recombines TRBV19 with TRBJ1-4; maybe TRBD1 (6 bases). CDR3 in amino acids: CASSWGAGEKLFF. The CDR3 DNA sequence: TGTGCCAGTAGTTGGGGGGCGGGTGAAAAACTGTTTTTT.